These T cell receptor beta chains were read from a single sample in a study of glioma-infiltrating T cells. MiXCR was run by TCRdb on the multiplex PCR reads, yielding one entry per CDR3 protein. This table has approximately 3,500 distinct CDR3 sequences, approximately 15% appearing once. The sequenced material came from glioma tissue, nonneoplastic brain tissue, or PBMCs (not recorded which). These receptors came from a human donor with low-grade glioma or glioblastoma, undergoing nonglioma brain surgery, or in good health (not recorded which). Both conserved end residues are part of each CDR3. Each record gives: J gene, clone size, V gene, D gene, CDR3 protein, CDR3 DNA. D genes are given only for firm matches. Part of the rows lack a size; the others show once, few, many or a class for expanded clones.

j_gene: TRBJ2-1
abundance: medium-sized
v_gene: TRBV4-1
d_gene: TRBD2
CDR3aa: CASSVTSGGYNEQFF
CDR3nt: TGCGCCAGCAGCGTTACTAGCGGGGGGTACAATGAGCAGTTCTTC

j_gene: TRBJ1-1
abundance: .
v_gene: TRBV6-4
d_gene: .
CDR3aa: CATREQPFDTEAFF
CDR3nt: TGTGCCACACGAGAGCAGCCCTTCGACACTGAAGCTTTCTTT

j_gene: TRBJ2-3
abundance: medium-sized
v_gene: TRBV7-2
d_gene: .
CDR3aa: CASSPGLGPSTDTQYF
CDR3nt: TGTGCCAGCAGCCCAGGCCTGGGGCCGAGCACAGATACGCAGTATTTT

j_gene: TRBJ1-1
abundance: medium-sized
v_gene: TRBV27
d_gene: .
CDR3aa: CASRKLMNTEAFF
CDR3nt: TGTGCCAGCAGAAAACTGATGAACACTGAAGCTTTCTTT

j_gene: TRBJ2-1
abundance: few
v_gene: TRBV12-3/TRBV12-4
d_gene: .
CDR3aa: CASSPVFSYNEQFF
CDR3nt: TGTGCCAGCAGCCCGGTCTTCTCCTACAATGAGCAGTTCTTC

j_gene: TRBJ1-5
abundance: .
v_gene: TRBV13
d_gene: .
CDR3aa: CASSSRNQPQHF
CDR3nt: TGTGCCAGCAGCTCGAGGAATCAGCCCCAGCATTTT

j_gene: TRBJ1-5
abundance: medium-sized
v_gene: TRBV19
d_gene: .
CDR3aa: CASSLWGKQPQHF
CDR3nt: TGTGCCAGTAGCCTTTGGGGGAAACAGCCCCAGCATTTT

j_gene: TRBJ2-1
abundance: medium-sized
v_gene: TRBV14
d_gene: .
CDR3aa: CASSQELVDEQFF
CDR3nt: TGTGCCAGCAGCCAAGAATTGGTCGATGAGCAGTTCTTC

j_gene: TRBJ1-6
abundance: .
v_gene: TRBV20-1
d_gene: .
CDR3aa: CGDRGESSPLHF
CDR3nt: TGCGGTGATAGAGGGGAGAGTTCACCCCTCCACTTT

j_gene: TRBJ2-1
abundance: medium-sized
v_gene: TRBV3-1
d_gene: .
CDR3aa: CASSQVRSSYNEQFF
CDR3nt: TGTGCCAGCAGCCAAGTCCGGAGCTCCTACAATGAGCAGTTCTTC

j_gene: TRBJ1-2
abundance: medium-sized
v_gene: TRBV28
d_gene: TRBD1
CDR3aa: CASTPYGQGFRAGYTF
CDR3nt: TGTGCCAGCACCCCTTACGGACAGGGATTCAGAGCTGGCTACACCTTC

j_gene: TRBJ2-2
abundance: medium-sized
v_gene: TRBV24-1
d_gene: .
CDR3aa: CATSETGNTGELFF
CDR3nt: TGTGCCACCAGCGAGACAGGGAACACCGGGGAGCTGTTTTTT

j_gene: TRBJ1-1
abundance: many
v_gene: TRBV5-1
d_gene: .
CDR3aa: CASSLVAGNTEAFF
CDR3nt: TGCGCCAGCAGCTTGGTCGCAGGAAACACTGAAGCTTTCTTT

j_gene: TRBJ1-1
abundance: medium-sized
v_gene: TRBV11-2
d_gene: .
CDR3aa: CASSLVVNTEAFF
CDR3nt: TGTGCCAGCAGCTTAGTGGTGAACACTGAAGCTTTCTTT

j_gene: TRBJ1-2
abundance: many
v_gene: TRBV19
d_gene: .
CDR3aa: CASSIVSQGRGYTF
CDR3nt: TGTGCCAGTAGTATAGTTTCGCAGGGACGGGGCTACACCTTC

j_gene: TRBJ2-5
abundance: many
v_gene: TRBV7-2
d_gene: .
CDR3aa: CASSPPTGWYQETQYF
CDR3nt: TGTGCCAGCAGCCCGCCGACAGGCTGGTACCAAGAGACCCAGTACTTC

j_gene: TRBJ2-6
abundance: medium-sized
v_gene: TRBV15
d_gene: .
CDR3aa: CATSRDTSGANVLTF
CDR3nt: TGTGCCACCAGCAGAGATACCTCTGGGGCCAACGTCCTGACTTTC

j_gene: TRBJ1-1
abundance: medium-sized
v_gene: TRBV14
d_gene: .
CDR3aa: CASSQDLNTEAFF
CDR3nt: TGTGCCAGCAGCCAAGACTTGAACACTGAAGCTTTCTTT

j_gene: TRBJ1-2
abundance: many
v_gene: TRBV4-1
d_gene: .
CDR3aa: CASMRTASNYGYTF
CDR3nt: TGCGCCAGCATGCGGACAGCGTCTAACTATGGCTACACCTTC

j_gene: TRBJ2-1
abundance: many
v_gene: TRBV4-2
d_gene: .
CDR3aa: CASSQEWGPGNEQFF
CDR3nt: TGTGCCAGCAGCCAAGAGTGGGGGCCGGGGAATGAGCAGTTCTTC

j_gene: TRBJ1-1
abundance: .
v_gene: TRBV20-1
d_gene: .
CDR3aa: CSARHQVITEAFF
CDR3nt: TGCAGTGCTAGACATCAGGTAATCACTGAAGCTTTCTTC

j_gene: TRBJ2-1
abundance: once
v_gene: TRBV27
d_gene: .
CDR3aa: CASSLSIGYEQFF
CDR3nt: TGTGCCAGCAGTTTATCGATCGGCTACGAGCAGTTCTTC

j_gene: TRBJ2-1
abundance: .
v_gene: TRBV29-1
d_gene: TRBD1
CDR3aa: CSGDRVLNEQFF
CDR3nt: TGCAGCGGGGACAGGGTACTCAATGAGCAGTTCTTC

j_gene: TRBJ2-1
abundance: many
v_gene: TRBV29-1
d_gene: .
CDR3aa: CSVRWGYEQFF
CDR3nt: TGCAGCGTTAGGTGGGGTTATGAGCAGTTCTTC

j_gene: TRBJ1-1
abundance: .
v_gene: TRBV7-9
d_gene: .
CDR3aa: CVSSLGGHGTEAFF
CDR3nt: TGTGTTAGCAGCCTCGGGGGGCATGGCACTGAAGCTTTCTTT

j_gene: TRBJ1-3
abundance: medium-sized
v_gene: TRBV24-1
d_gene: .
CDR3aa: CATSDSQVRSGNTIYF
CDR3nt: TGTGCCACCAGTGATTCCCAGGTCCGCTCTGGAAACACCATATATTTT